This is a list of T cell receptor beta chains from one sample in a study of T cells in Graves' hyperthyroidism and ophthalmopathy. TCRdb called the multiplex PCR reads again in MiXCR, with one record for every CDR3 protein. The sample lists roughly 700,000 distinct CDR3 sequences, roughly 32% occurring once. Sequencing was performed on blood. These receptors all stem from a woman aged 40-49 years with Graves' hyperthyroidism. CDR3s include the opening cysteine and the closing phenylalanine or tryptophan. D genes are given only for firm matches. Clone size is given for some rows only: seen once, a few or many times, or a class if the clone is expanded.

cdr3_nt: TGTGCCAGCAGCCGGCCCCCGTGGGGACAGGGAGGAGTTGGTTCCACAGATACGCAGTATTTT
cdr3_aa: CASSRPPWGQGGVGSTDTQYF
j_call: TRBJ2-3
v_call: TRBV7-9
clone_size: .
d_call: TRBD1

cdr3_nt: TGTGCCAGCAGCTTGGATGGCCTCCAAGAGACCCAGTACTTC
cdr3_aa: CASSLDGLQETQYF
j_call: TRBJ2-5
v_call: TRBV5-6
clone_size: many
d_call: .

cdr3_nt: TGTGCCACCACCCTTGATTGTGCGAGGGCCAATCAGCCCCAGCATTTT
cdr3_aa: CATTLDCARANQPQHF
j_call: TRBJ1-5
v_call: TRBV24-1
clone_size: many
d_call: .

cdr3_nt: TGTGCCAGCAGCCGTCCGGCGCCGGGACAGCCCCAGCATTTT
cdr3_aa: CASSRPAPGQPQHF
j_call: TRBJ1-5
v_call: TRBV6-5
clone_size: few
d_call: .

cdr3_nt: TGTGCCAGCAGCGGAAGTCGGGGCCCCGAGTACTTC
cdr3_aa: CASSGSRGPEYF
j_call: TRBJ2-7
v_call: TRBV6-5
clone_size: few
d_call: .

cdr3_nt: TGTGCCAGCAGCTTAGTTGGGGGGATCGGTGGCTACACCTTC
cdr3_aa: CASSLVGGIGGYTF
j_call: TRBJ1-2
v_call: TRBV7-9
clone_size: many
d_call: .

cdr3_nt: TGTGCCAGCAGTTTCGGCCCGGGTGCAATGGCCTATAATTCACCCCTCCACTTT
cdr3_aa: CASSFGPGAMAYNSPLHF
j_call: TRBJ1-6
v_call: TRBV12-3/TRBV12-4
clone_size: .
d_call: .

cdr3_nt: TGCGCCAGCAGCCAAGATCCGGGGAGCTCTGGAAACACCATATATTTT
cdr3_aa: CASSQDPGSSGNTIYF
j_call: TRBJ1-3
v_call: TRBV11-3
clone_size: .
d_call: .

cdr3_nt: TGTGCCAGCAGCCGAGGGTCTAGCGATCAGCCCCAGCATTTT
cdr3_aa: CASSRGSSDQPQHF
j_call: TRBJ1-5
v_call: TRBV6-1
clone_size: .
d_call: .

cdr3_nt: TGTGCCATCTCGAGATCCGGGACAGGGGAAGAGACCCAGTACTTC
cdr3_aa: CAISRSGTGEETQYF
j_call: TRBJ2-5
v_call: TRBV10-3
clone_size: many
d_call: TRBD1

cdr3_nt: TGTGCCAGCAGCTTTCTACTAGGCCAGTACTTC
cdr3_aa: CASSFLLGQYF
j_call: TRBJ2-5
v_call: TRBV7-2
clone_size: many
d_call: .

cdr3_nt: TGCGCCAGCAGCCCACTGGAGGGTCAGACCTATGGCTACACCTTC
cdr3_aa: CASSPLEGQTYGYTF
j_call: TRBJ1-2
v_call: TRBV7-2
clone_size: many
d_call: .

cdr3_nt: TGCAGTGTCTCAGGGGTCGCATCGAACACTGAAGCTTTCTTT
cdr3_aa: CSVSGVASNTEAFF
j_call: TRBJ1-1
v_call: TRBV20-1
clone_size: many
d_call: .

cdr3_nt: TGTGCCAGCAGTAGGACAGGGGGGACCCAGTACTTC
cdr3_aa: CASSRTGGTQYF
j_call: TRBJ2-5
v_call: TRBV5-6
clone_size: once
d_call: TRBD1

cdr3_nt: TGCGCCAGCAGCTTATCTTCCGGAGGCTACACCTTC
cdr3_aa: CASSLSSGGYTF
j_call: TRBJ1-2
v_call: TRBV5-1
clone_size: .
d_call: .

cdr3_nt: TGTGCCAGTACTGACAGACATAATGAAAAACTGTTTTTT
cdr3_aa: CASTDRHNEKLFF
j_call: TRBJ1-4
v_call: TRBV25-1
clone_size: .
d_call: .

cdr3_nt: TGTGCCAGCAGTGGGCCCGAGCAGTACTTC
cdr3_aa: CASSGPEQYF
j_call: TRBJ2-7
v_call: TRBV12-3/TRBV12-4
clone_size: many
d_call: .

cdr3_nt: TGTGCCTCCTCCTTTGAGATGGAATATGGCTACACCTTC
cdr3_aa: CASSFEMEYGYTF
j_call: TRBJ1-2
v_call: TRBV7-9
clone_size: many
d_call: .

cdr3_nt: TGCAGCGTTGACGACGGGAGGCTTGAGCAGTTCTTC
cdr3_aa: CSVDDGRLEQFF
j_call: TRBJ2-1
v_call: TRBV29-1
clone_size: .
d_call: TRBD2

cdr3_nt: TGTGCCAGCAGCTCCTGGACACGGGGAACGGGGACCCAGTACTTC
cdr3_aa: CASSSWTRGTGTQYF
j_call: TRBJ2-5
v_call: TRBV7-8
clone_size: .
d_call: .

cdr3_nt: TGTGCCAGCAGCTCACAGGGCGGTGTCGGCTACACCTTC
cdr3_aa: CASSSQGGVGYTF
j_call: TRBJ1-2
v_call: TRBV6-6
clone_size: few
d_call: .

cdr3_nt: TGTGCCAGCAGCCGAGCCGGGTCCGTCATTGGAGCTTTCTTT
cdr3_aa: CASSRAGSVIGAFF
j_call: TRBJ1-1
v_call: TRBV5-5
clone_size: many
d_call: .

cdr3_nt: TGTGCCAGCAGCTTAGTGAGTTTTCAGCCCCAGCATTTT
cdr3_aa: CASSLVSFQPQHF
j_call: TRBJ1-5
v_call: TRBV7-2
clone_size: many
d_call: .

cdr3_nt: TGTGCCAGCAGTATGGGACAAACCGATGGGGCCAACGTCCTGACTTTC
cdr3_aa: CASSMGQTDGANVLTF
j_call: TRBJ2-6
v_call: TRBV12-3/TRBV12-4
clone_size: .
d_call: .

cdr3_nt: TGTGCCAGCAGTTTATTCAGGGATGCGGAAAAACTGTTTTTT
cdr3_aa: CASSLFRDAEKLFF
j_call: TRBJ1-4
v_call: TRBV6-5
clone_size: once
d_call: .

cdr3_nt: TGTGCCAGCAGCTTCGGGACAGGGGACTCCTCGATGGATGGCTACACCTTC
cdr3_aa: CASSFGTGDSSMDGYTF
j_call: TRBJ1-2
v_call: TRBV7-2
clone_size: .
d_call: TRBD1

cdr3_nt: TGTGCCAGCAGTTACGCGAGACAGGGCCACGAGCATTTT
cdr3_aa: CASSYARQGHEHF
j_call: TRBJ1-5
v_call: TRBV6-5
clone_size: .
d_call: TRBD1

cdr3_nt: TGCGCCAGCAAACGGGGGTCGGAAGAGACCCAGTACTTC
cdr3_aa: CASKRGSEETQYF
j_call: TRBJ2-5
v_call: TRBV5-1
clone_size: .
d_call: .

cdr3_nt: TGTGCCACCTCAGAGTGGGAGACCCAGTACTTC
cdr3_aa: CATSEWETQYF
j_call: TRBJ2-5
v_call: TRBV10-3
clone_size: many
d_call: .

cdr3_nt: TGTGCCAGTGGACAGGTTTACAATCAGCCCCAGCATTTT
cdr3_aa: CASGQVYNQPQHF
j_call: TRBJ1-5
v_call: TRBV19
clone_size: few
d_call: TRBD1

cdr3_nt: TGTGCCAGCAGTTCAAATCCGGGACAGGGAGGGTCCTACGAGCAGTACTTC
cdr3_aa: CASSSNPGQGGSYEQYF
j_call: TRBJ2-7
v_call: TRBV6-6
clone_size: many
d_call: TRBD1

cdr3_nt: TGTGCCAGTAGTATAGCCCGACTAGCGGGAGGCTACGAGCAGTACTTC
cdr3_aa: CASSIARLAGGYEQYF
j_call: TRBJ2-7
v_call: TRBV19
clone_size: .
d_call: TRBD2

cdr3_nt: TGCGCCAGCAAAGTTAGGGACCAGAGGACAGATACGCAGTATTTT
cdr3_aa: CASKVRDQRTDTQYF
j_call: TRBJ2-3
v_call: TRBV5-1
clone_size: .
d_call: .

cdr3_nt: TGTGCCATCACCGCCGTTTCTAGCGGGGGGGCCGCTAGGCAGTACTTC
cdr3_aa: CAITAVSSGGAARQYF
j_call: TRBJ2-7
v_call: TRBV10-3
clone_size: .
d_call: TRBD2

cdr3_nt: TGTGCCAGCAGCTTATCCGGTAGGAGGCTACTGAACACTGAAGCTTTCTTT
cdr3_aa: CASSLSGRRLLNTEAFF
j_call: TRBJ1-1
v_call: TRBV7-2
clone_size: few
d_call: .

cdr3_nt: TGCAGCGTTGAGACCCCGTGGGTCTACGAGCAGTACTTC
cdr3_aa: CSVETPWVYEQYF
j_call: TRBJ2-7
v_call: TRBV29-1
clone_size: many
d_call: .

cdr3_nt: TGTGCCAGCAGCTCAAGAGGGCCAGAGACCCAGTACTTC
cdr3_aa: CASSSRGPETQYF
j_call: TRBJ2-5
v_call: TRBV7-2
clone_size: many
d_call: .

cdr3_nt: TGTGCCAGCAGTGACATCAACGAGCAGTACTTC
cdr3_aa: CASSDINEQYF
j_call: TRBJ2-7
v_call: TRBV6-1
clone_size: few
d_call: .